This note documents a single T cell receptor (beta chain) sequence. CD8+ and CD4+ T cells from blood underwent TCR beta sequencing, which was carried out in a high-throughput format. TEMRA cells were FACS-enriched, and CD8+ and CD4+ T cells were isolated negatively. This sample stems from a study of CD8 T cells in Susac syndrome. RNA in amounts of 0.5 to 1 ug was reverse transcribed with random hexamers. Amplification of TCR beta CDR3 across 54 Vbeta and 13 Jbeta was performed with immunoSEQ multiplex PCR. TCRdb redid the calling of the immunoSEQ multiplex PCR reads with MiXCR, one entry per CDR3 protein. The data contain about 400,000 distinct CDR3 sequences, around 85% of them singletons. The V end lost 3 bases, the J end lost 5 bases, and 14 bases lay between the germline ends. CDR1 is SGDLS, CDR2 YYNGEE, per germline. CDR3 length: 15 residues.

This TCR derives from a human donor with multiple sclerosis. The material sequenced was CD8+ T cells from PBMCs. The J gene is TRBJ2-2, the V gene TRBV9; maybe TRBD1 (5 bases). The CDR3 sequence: CASSDQGLGTGELFF. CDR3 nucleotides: TGTGCCAGCAGCGACCAGGGTCTAGGGACCGGGGAGCTGTTTTTT.